Listed here is a single TCR beta chain. Its antigen is still unknown. The CDR3 extends over 11 amino acids. V was clipped by 9 bases and J by 2 bases, with 7 bases between them. Germline values: CDR1 MGHDK, CDR2 SYGVNS. This sample is drawn from a study of cytomegalovirus exposure and HLA in healthy donors. Vbeta (60) and Jbeta (13) primers were used in the PCR. Libraries were prepared by immunoSEQ multiplex PCR; TCRdb keeps only in-frame clonotypes and omits some of them. The data show some 250,000 clones, with 82% seen just once and around 5.7% held by the top ten. Study conclusions and caveats: In a later analysis, TCR beta V- and J-gene trimming was associated with a missense DCLRE1C variant. Some TCR beta chains (more than 150 of them) were listed as cytomegalovirus-associated. Within the data, a cluster of highly shared sequence variants was likely a sequencing artifact. What a later analysis showed was that several of the most significant clusters appeared linked to common viral pathogens.

The sample taken for sequencing was PBMCs. The TCR originated in a woman aged 40 to 55 in good health and CMV-seropositive. The chain employs TRBV25-1 and TRBJ1-2; D unresolved. CDR3 coding DNA: TGTGCCAGTGGCGGAAACTATGGCTACACCTTC. As protein: CASGGNYGYTF.